This TCR beta chain was documented in a study of blood T cell repertoires in COVID-19. Germline CDR1 SGHRS, CDR2 YFSETQ. J was trimmed by 4 bases and V by 3 bases; bases with no gene match: 8. The CDR3 runs 15 residues. Data came from immunoSEQ multiplex PCR; TCRdb stores just in-frame clones and leaves some out. There are 150,000 to 200,000 clones in the sample; around 81% occur only once, and roughly 11% lies in the top ten. The chain employs TRBV5-1 and TRBJ2-3; 7 bases map to TRBD1. Sequencing was done on a sample of peripheral blood. This receptor was taken from a man between 65 and 79 years old with active or convalescent COVID-19. The CDR3 loop reads CASSSSGQSSDTQYF. The CDR3 DNA reads TGCGCCAGCAGCTCCTCGGGACAGTCTTCAGATACGCAGTATTTT.